These 30 T cell receptor beta chains originate from one sample sequenced in a study of T cell responses to AZD1222 COVID-19 vaccine (dated by TCRdb to about 2021). Receptor libraries were prepared by the immunoSEQ multiplex PCR assay. Held by TCRdb, this immuneACCESS table contains in-frame sequences only and omits some clones. Under half of the omission traces to an unresolved V gene where checked; the cause of the rest is unknown. The sample table lists 20,000 to 30,000 clones, roughly 84% of them with a count of one. The ten most abundant clones make up 34% of the sample. Per the publication, the time point label means: about 28 days (+/-7) after the second vaccine dose. The sequencing here drew on peripheral blood, taken 28 days after the second AZD1222 dose. The receptors shown here come from an adult who received the AZD1222 COVID-19 vaccine.

The sample holds one count of this clone. This chain uses TRBV10-2 with TRBJ2-7; 13 bases line up with TRBD2. The germline V gene has CDR1 WSHSY and CDR2 SAAADI. The CDR3 is made up of 16 amino acids. V shed 2 bases and J 2 bases; nucleotides not matched to a gene: 3. CDR3 sequence reads: CASSEPGTSGTYEQYF. The CDR3 region has the DNA TGCGCCAGCAGTGAGCCCGGGACTAGCGGGACCTACGAGCAGTACTTC.

This clone was seen a handful of times. V usage is TRBV29-1 and J usage is TRBJ2-1, with D perhaps matching TRBD1 (6 bases). CDR1 is SQVTM, CDR2 ANQGSEA, per germline. Trimming removed 4 bases from V and 7 bases from J, with 17 bases in between. This CDR3 has 14 residues. In DNA form, the CDR3 reads TGCAGCGTTGTTACAGGGAGAGACGTAAATGAGCAGTTCTTC. Encoded protein: CSVVTGRDVNEQFF.

The chain employs TRBV28 and TRBJ2-7; 9 positions match TRBD2. The CDR3 spans 16 residues. The germline V gene encodes CDR1 MDHEN and CDR2 SYDVKM. The J segment lost 4 bases and the V segment lost 6 bases, leaving 13 bases of the junction unmatched. This CDR3 is CASRPTEGREGYEQYF. The CDR3, as DNA: TGTGCCAGCAGACCAACAGAGGGGCGGGAGGGTTACGAGCAGTACTTC.

The rearrangement links TRBV28 to TRBJ1-6; 9 nucleotides agree with TRBD1. The CDR3 is 17 amino acids. V shed 4 bases and J 5 bases; nucleotides not matched to a gene: 9. Germline V lookup: CDR1 MDHEN, CDR2 SYDVKM. This CDR3 reads CASSSGTGNINNSPLHF. The CDR3 DNA is TGTGCCAGCAGTTCCGGGACAGGGAACATCAATAATTCACCCCTCCACTTT.

A few counts support this clone. J is TRBJ2-2 and V is TRBV28, with D perhaps being TRBD1 or TRBD2 (7 bases each). V was cut by 6 bases and J by 7 bases, with 15 bases left in between. Germline V gene sequence: CDR1 MDHEN, CDR2 SYDVKM. The CDR3 extends over 14 amino acids. The CDR3 coding sequence is TGTGCCAGCAGGGGGAGGGGGCGTAGCGGGGAGCTGTTTTTT. It codes for CASRGRGRSGELFF.

This chain links TRBV28 with TRBJ1-5; weak D call: TRBD1 (6 bases). Germline V gene data show CDR1 as MDHEN and CDR2 as SYDVKM. Trimming took 8 bases from V and 5 from J, leaving 10 bases between them. The CDR3 totals 12 residues. DNA of the CDR3: TGTGCCAGCGGGGGGGCCGATCAGCCCCAGCATTTT. It translates to CASGGADQPQHF.

This clone came up once. This chain joins TRBV5-1 and TRBJ2-7, with 7 bases fitting TRBD1. The CDR3 is 13 residues long. The ends lost 5 bases at V and 5 bases at J; junction bases unmatched: 7. The germline gives CDR1 SGHRS, CDR2 YFSETQ. Here the CDR3 reads CASRFQGVNEQYF. The CDR3, as DNA: TGCGCCAGCAGATTTCAGGGGGTAAACGAGCAGTACTTC.

This chain uses TRBV27 with TRBJ1-5; TRBD1 matches at 9 bases. With 6 bases clipped from V and 6 bases from J, the junction kept 9 bases outside the gene matches. From germline, CDR1 is MNHEY and CDR2 SMNVEV (reference sequence). This CDR3 has 15 residues. CDR3 in amino acids: CASRTTGGEAQPQHF. CDR3 DNA sequence: TGTGCCAGCAGAACGACAGGGGGAGAGGCTCAGCCCCAGCATTTT.

The V and J genes are TRBV18 and TRBJ2-2; weak D call: TRBD1 (5 bases). Trimming cost V 1 base and J 5 bases, with 11 bases left between them. This CDR3 contains 15 residues. Germline-derived CDR1 and CDR2 are KGHSH and LQKENI. The CDR3 DNA follows: TGTGCCAGCTCACCACTCCAGGGTAGGACCGGGGAGCTGTTTTTT. Protein sequence: CASSPLQGRTGELFF.

V and J are TRBV6-6 and TRBJ2-1; TRBD2 aligns across 10 bases. The V gene end was trimmed by 6 bases and the J gene end by 1 base; junction bases not matched to a gene: 9. Germline CDR1 reads MNHNY; CDR2 reads SVGAGI (reference sequence). This CDR3 contains 17 residues. Here the CDR3 DNA reads TGTGCCAGCAGCCGAGCAAGGACTAGCGGTTCCTACAATGAGCAGTTCTTC. It specifies CASSRARTSGSYNEQFF.

The chain is built from TRBV12-3 or TRBV12-4 and TRBJ2-7; D perhaps matches TRBD2 (6 bases). Trimming took 2 bases from V and 6 from J, leaving 11 bases between them. The CDR3 is 13 amino acids. The chain's CDR3 is CASSLKGLSEQYF. CDR3 in DNA: TGTGCCAGCAGTTTAAAGGGACTGAGCGAGCAGTACTTC.

This clone is a singleton in its sample. The J gene is TRBJ2-1, the V gene TRBV3-1 (or the pseudogene TRBV3-2), with D unclear. The V end was cut by 3 bases, the J end by 5 bases, with 20 bases between. CDR1 and CDR2 (germline): LGHDT, YNNKEL (reference sequence). This CDR3 has 17 amino acids. Here the CDR3 DNA reads TGTGCCAGCAGCCAGGGGTGTCCCATCCATTCCGACAATGAGCAGTTCTTC. Amino acid sequence: CASSQGCPIHSDNEQFF.

The rearrangement links TRBV6-6 to TRBJ1-1; TRBD1 is a possible D gene (5 bases). V was trimmed by 6 bases and J by 7 bases, leaving 12 bases between them. The CDR3 has 12 amino acids. Germline loops: CDR1 MNHNY, CDR2 SVGAGI (reference sequence). This CDR3 reads CASRRDVGEAFF. The CDR3 DNA reads TGTGCCAGCAGAAGGGACGTAGGTGAAGCTTTCTTT.

This clone has just one count. This chain connects TRBV6-6 to TRBJ2-2; D is possibly TRBD1 (5 bases). The V gene lost 6 bases and the J gene lost 5 bases, with 10 bases spanning the gap. CDR3 size: 13 residues. Germline V gene sequence: CDR1 MNHNY, CDR2 SVGAGI (reference sequence). For the CDR3, the DNA is TGTGCCAGCAGGCCTCAGGGAACCGGGGAGCTGTTTTTT. Its protein product is CASRPQGTGELFF.

The table lists this clone with a few counts. The DNA of the CDR3 is TGTGCCAGCAGCCCGGGAGCGGGAGAGACCGGGGAGCTGTTTTTT. Protein sequence: CASSPGAGETGELFF. J is TRBJ2-2 and V is TRBV9; 8 bases map to TRBD2. The CDR3 consists of 15 residues. The germline V gene encodes CDR1 SGDLS and CDR2 YYNGEE. The trim removed 4 bases at V and 5 bases at J, leaving 7 bases unmatched.

The V and J genes are TRBV7-3 and TRBJ2-3; D is possibly TRBD2 (5 bases). The CDR3 length is 14 residues. V was shortened by 1 base and J by 6 bases, with 11 bases between the two germline ends. Germline CDR1 reads SGHTA; CDR2 reads FQGTGA. CDR3 nucleotide sequence: TGTGCCAGCAGCTTAAACCGCGGCGGGGATACGCAGTATTTT. This gives the protein CASSLNRGGDTQYF.

The chain has TRBV1 and TRBJ2-5. TRBV1 is annotated as a pseudogene. The CDR3 runs to 13 residues. The DNA of the CDR3 is TGCACCAGCAGCCAAGAAAGCCAAGAGACCCAGTACTTC. Its translation: CTSSQESQETQYF.

The CDR3 bases are TGTGCCACCAGCAGAGACCACGCCGGGACTAGCGGGTCCAATGAGCAGTTCTTC. It translates to CATSRDHAGTSGSNEQFF. The genes are TRBV15 and TRBJ2-1; 12 bases line up with TRBD2. The CDR3 contains 18 residues. J was trimmed by 6 bases and V by 0 bases; bases with no gene match: 9. Germline lookup yields CDR1 LNHNV and CDR2 YYDKDF (reference sequence).

The chain couples TRBV11-3 to TRBJ2-3; 7 bases match TRBD2. Germline CDR1 is SGHNT and CDR2 is YENEEA. Germline trimming cut 5 bases from V and 1 base from J; bases unmatched to any gene: 6. The CDR3 totals 15 residues. CDR3: CASSPSSGGTDTQYF. Here the CDR3 DNA reads TGTGCCAGCAGCCCATCTAGCGGAGGCACAGATACGCAGTATTTT.

The chain is built from TRBV29-1 and TRBJ1-3, with 7 bases lining up with TRBD1. With 4 bases clipped from V and 0 bases from J, the junction kept 6 bases outside the gene matches. Germline assignment: CDR1 SQVTM and CDR2 ANQGSEA. The CDR3 extends over 15 amino acids. CDR3 sequence: CSVAKGTASGNTIYF. DNA for the CDR3: TGCAGCGTTGCCAAAGGGACAGCCTCTGGAAACACCATATATTTT.

J is TRBJ1-2 and V is TRBV19; no firm D call. The CDR3 is made up of 13 amino acids. V was pared by 1 base and J by 4 bases, with 7 bases between. Germline V lookup: CDR1 LNHDA, CDR2 SQIVND (reference sequence). The DNA of the CDR3 is TGTGCCAGTAGTATAGTGGAAGGCTATGGCTACACCTTC. This translates into CASSIVEGYGYTF.

This chain links TRBV7-2 with TRBJ1-5; D gene ambiguous. Per the germline V gene, CDR1 is SGHTA and CDR2 is FQGNSA. The V gene lost 0 bases and the J gene lost 7 bases, with 7 bases spanning the gap. The CDR3 contains 13 residues. The CDR3 spells CASSLAPEQPQHF. As DNA, the CDR3 is TGTGCCAGCAGCTTAGCCCCTGAGCAGCCCCAGCATTTT.

This chain connects TRBV4-2 to TRBJ2-5, with 8 bases that match TRBD2. Trimming removed 0 bases from V and 4 bases from J; junction bases left unmatched: 4. This CDR3 has 15 amino acids. Germline CDR1 and CDR2: LGHNA and YNFKEQ. CDR3 in DNA: TGTGCCAGCAGCCAAGAAAGCGGGAGAGGAGAGACCCAGTACTTC. Amino acids: CASSQESGRGETQYF.

The J gene is TRBJ2-1, the V gene TRBV18; D is undetermined. In germline, CDR1 is KGHSH, CDR2 LQKENI. The CDR3 contains 14 residues. V lost 0 bases, J lost 9 bases, and 12 bases lay in between. The CDR3 DNA is TGTGCCAGCTCACCACCGGTAACGTCAGTTGAGCAGTTCTTC. Amino acids: CASSPPVTSVEQFF.

The V and J genes are TRBV28 and TRBJ2-7, with 16 bases fitting TRBD2. The CDR3 sequence is 14 residues long. Trimming cost V 6 bases and J 7 bases; bases outside gene matches: 3. CDR1 MDHEN and CDR2 SYDVKM come from the germline V gene. The DNA of the CDR3 is TGTGCCAGCAGGGGGACTAGCGGGAGGGTTGAGCAGTACTTC. This sequence encodes CASRGTSGRVEQYF.

V usage is TRBV4-2 and J usage is TRBJ1-6; maybe TRBD1 (5 bases). Germline-derived CDR1 and CDR2 are LGHNA and YNFKEQ. Trimming took 1 base from V and 10 from J, leaving 11 bases between them. The CDR3 runs to 14 residues. CDR3 amino acids: CASSQAGGGSPLHF. The CDR3 DNA reads as TGTGCCAGCAGCCAAGCGGGGGGTGGCTCACCCCTCCACTTT.

The chain has TRBV29-1 and TRBJ2-1; 7 nucleotides agree with TRBD2. CDR3 length equals 16 residues. V trimming: 0 bases; J trimming: 4 bases; junction bases outside the gene matches: 9. CDR1 is SQVTM and CDR2 is ANQGSEA in the germline V gene. CDR3 bases: TGCAGCGTTGAAGAGCCCGGACTAGTCCGGTACAATGAGCAGTTCTTC. Translated: CSVEEPGLVRYNEQFF.

The chain is built from TRBV28 and TRBJ1-6; 8 bases are shared with TRBD1. CDR1 is MDHEN and CDR2 is SYDVKM in the germline V gene. The CDR3 runs to 14 residues. Losses at the gene ends were 7 bases for V and 9 bases for J; bases not matched to a gene: 8. CDR3 residues: CASTEDREFSPLHF. CDR3 DNA: TGTGCCAGCACCGAGGACAGGGAATTTTCACCCCTCCACTTT.

This chain joins TRBV2 and TRBJ2-1, with TRBD2 matching over 10 bases. This CDR3 spans 15 amino acids. CDR1 and CDR2 (germline): SNHLY, FYNNEI. V shed 4 bases, J shed 6 bases, and the junction held 6 bases outside the gene matches. The CDR3 sequence is CASSGPSGRGNEQFF. CDR3 sequence (DNA): TGTGCCAGCAGTGGGCCCAGCGGGAGGGGCAATGAGCAGTTCTTC.

The rearrangement uses TRBV2 and TRBJ2-7; D unclear. The CDR3 sequence is 11 residues long. V lost 7 bases and J 7 bases, leaving 11 bases between the germline ends. Germline values: CDR1 SNHLY, CDR2 FYNNEI. The DNA for the CDR3 is TGTGCCAGCACCCCGATGGGGGAGCAGTACTTC. Protein: CASTPMGEQYF.